The rows below give T cell receptor beta chains drawn from one sample of a study of shared clonotypes between healthy human individuals. Clones were sequenced by immunoSEQ multiplex PCR, and TCRdb holds only the in-frame ones, with some missing. This sample has about 800,000 clones, with just over 95% found just once. Sequencing used naive CD8+ T cells sorted from blood. All receptors derive from a man younger than 40 in good health. The CDR3 runs from the conserved cysteine through the conserved F or W. A D gene is named only where the DNA matches it firmly. Clone sizes are given selectively: once, few, many, or a class where the clone is expanded.

size: NA
V: TRBV4-3
D: TRBD2
length: 14
J: TRBJ2-7
DNA: TGCGCCAGCAGCCTTTCCCGGACTAGTGGCGAGCAGTACTTC
CDR3: CASSLSRTSGEQYF

size: few
V: TRBV29-1
D: NA
length: 11
J: TRBJ1-1
DNA: TGCAGCGCCGGAGGTGGCACTGAAGCTTTCTTT
CDR3: CSAGGGTEAFF

size: NA
V: TRBV7-9
D: NA
length: 15
J: TRBJ2-3
DNA: TGTGCCAGCAGCGCCAGGGAGAGGCCGACAGATACGCAGTATTTT
CDR3: CASSARERPTDTQYF

size: NA
V: TRBV5-1
D: NA
length: 15
J: TRBJ2-1
DNA: TGCGCCAGCAGCTTGGGCCCCAACGCCTACAATGAGCAGTTCTTC
CDR3: CASSLGPNAYNEQFF

size: NA
V: TRBV7-9
D: TRBD1
length: 15
J: TRBJ2-1
DNA: TGTGCCAGCACCCCGGACAGGGGATCCTACAATGAGCAGTTCTTC
CDR3: CASTPDRGSYNEQFF

size: NA
V: TRBV6-1
D: TRBD1
length: 13
J: TRBJ2-1
DNA: TGTGCCAGCAGTGTGGACAGGTCCAATGAGCAGTTCTTC
CDR3: CASSVDRSNEQFF

size: NA
V: TRBV27
D: TRBD2
length: 13
J: TRBJ2-7
DNA: TGTGCCAGCAGTAGCGGGAGGTCCTACGAGCAGTACTTC
CDR3: CASSSGRSYEQYF

size: NA
V: TRBV7-2
D: NA
length: 19
J: TRBJ2-1
DNA: TGTGCCAGCAGCTTAGTAGGGTTAGGGTCCGAAAGCTCCTACAATGAGCAGTTCTTC
CDR3: CASSLVGLGSESSYNEQFF

size: NA
V: TRBV7-9
D: NA
length: 15
J: TRBJ2-7
DNA: TGTGCCAGCAGCTTGGCCAGCGGTCCTTCCTACGAGCAGTACTTC
CDR3: CASSLASGPSYEQYF

size: NA
V: TRBV5-5
D: TRBD1
length: 15
J: TRBJ2-7
DNA: TGTGCCAGCACCCTCCCGGGACAGGGCTCCTACGAGCAGTACTTC
CDR3: CASTLPGQGSYEQYF

size: once
V: TRBV19
D: NA
length: 14
J: TRBJ2-1
DNA: TGTGCCAGTAGTATAGGGGGGAGCTACAATGAGCAGTTCTTC
CDR3: CASSIGGSYNEQFF

size: NA
V: TRBV7-5
D: NA
length: 16
J: TRBJ1-5
DNA: TGTGCCAGAAGCTCGCGCTACAGGGGGACGAATCAGCCCCAGCATTTT
CDR3: CARSSRYRGTNQPQHF

size: NA
V: TRBV6-6
D: NA
length: 13
J: TRBJ2-1
DNA: TGTGCCAGCAGTACCCTGTGGGAAAATGAGCAGTTCTTC
CDR3: CASSTLWENEQFF

size: once
V: TRBV11-2
D: NA
length: 12
J: TRBJ2-7
DNA: TGTGCCAGCAGCCCGGGGACCTTCGAGCAGTACTTC
CDR3: CASSPGTFEQYF

size: NA
V: TRBV11-3
D: NA
length: 13
J: TRBJ2-7
DNA: TGTGCCAGCAGCTTGGGCGGCTCCTACGAGCAGTACTTC
CDR3: CASSLGGSYEQYF

size: NA
V: TRBV7-9
D: NA
length: 12
J: TRBJ2-2
DNA: TGTGCCAGCAGCGGTACCACCGGGGAGCTGTTTTTT
CDR3: CASSGTTGELFF

size: NA
V: TRBV28
D: TRBD1
length: 14
J: TRBJ2-7
DNA: TGTGCCAGCAGATTTTTGACAGGGATCAACGAGCAGTACTTC
CDR3: CASRFLTGINEQYF

size: NA
V: TRBV6-5
D: NA
length: 16
J: TRBJ2-1
DNA: TGTGCCAGCAGTTACGGGACTGACAGGATCTACAATGAGCAGTTCTTC
CDR3: CASSYGTDRIYNEQFF

size: NA
V: TRBV25-1
D: NA
length: 15
J: TRBJ1-4
DNA: TGTGCCAGCAGTGTTGGGATTGCAACTAATGAAAAACTGTTTTTT
CDR3: CASSVGIATNEKLFF

size: once
V: TRBV11-3
D: NA
length: 14
J: TRBJ1-3
DNA: TGTGCCAGCAGAGGGTGCCTCTCTGGAAACACCATATATTTT
CDR3: CASRGCLSGNTIYF

size: NA
V: TRBV5-1
D: TRBD2
length: 16
J: TRBJ2-5
DNA: TGCGCCAGCAGCCAAACACTAGCGGGAGGGCTAGAGACCCAGTACTTC
CDR3: CASSQTLAGGLETQYF

size: NA
V: TRBV19
D: TRBD2
length: 15
J: TRBJ2-7
DNA: TGTGCCAGTAGCATACTAGCGGGGGGTTCCTACGAGCAGTACTTC
CDR3: CASSILAGGSYEQYF

size: once
V: TRBV15
D: NA
length: 16
J: TRBJ2-1
DNA: TGTGCCACCAGCAGAGATTGGTCCAACTCCTACAATGAGCAGTTCTTC
CDR3: CATSRDWSNSYNEQFF

size: NA
V: TRBV9
D: NA
length: 13
J: TRBJ1-1
DNA: TGTGCCAGCAGCGCTCAGGGGTACACTGAAGCTTTCTTT
CDR3: CASSAQGYTEAFF

size: NA
V: TRBV9
D: NA
length: 11
J: TRBJ2-1
DNA: TGTGCCAGCAGCGTCGATCTTGAGCAGTTCTTC
CDR3: CASSVDLEQFF

size: NA
V: TRBV9
D: TRBD2
length: 13
J: TRBJ2-7
DNA: TGTGCCAGCGGACTAGCGGGAGTTGGCGAGCAGTACTTC
CDR3: CASGLAGVGEQYF

size: once
V: TRBV19
D: NA
length: 13
J: TRBJ2-7
DNA: TGTGCCAGTAGTGCAGGATCCCCCTACGAGCAGTACTTC
CDR3: CASSAGSPYEQYF

size: once
V: TRBV6-1
D: NA
length: 15
J: TRBJ1-2
DNA: TGTGCCAGCAGTGATTTCGGCAGCTCTAACTATGGCTACACCTTC
CDR3: CASSDFGSSNYGYTF

size: NA
V: TRBV4-1
D: TRBD1
length: 17
J: TRBJ2-7
DNA: TGCGCCAGCAGCCAAGATCCGACAGGGGCGGACCCCTACGAGCAGTACTTC
CDR3: CASSQDPTGADPYEQYF

size: NA
V: TRBV6-5
D: TRBD1
length: 15
J: TRBJ2-3
DNA: TGTGCCAGCAGTTATCGTCAGGGGGCAACAGATACGCAGTATTTT
CDR3: CASSYRQGATDTQYF

size: few
V: TRBV5-1
D: TRBD1
length: 13
J: TRBJ2-7
DNA: TGCGCCAGCAGCGTGACAGGGGGCTACGAGCAGTACTTC
CDR3: CASSVTGGYEQYF

size: NA
V: TRBV27
D: NA
length: 12
J: TRBJ1-5
DNA: TGTGCCAGCAGTTTATTCCGGCAGCCCCAGCATTTT
CDR3: CASSLFRQPQHF

size: NA
V: TRBV27
D: NA
length: 13
J: TRBJ2-3
DNA: TGTGCCAGCAGTTTGGGACGGACAGATACGCAGTATTTT
CDR3: CASSLGRTDTQYF

size: NA
V: TRBV7-9
D: TRBD1
length: 13
J: TRBJ2-7
DNA: TGTGCCAGCAGCCACAGGGGGCTCTACGAGCAGTACTTC
CDR3: CASSHRGLYEQYF

size: NA
V: TRBV7-9
D: TRBD1
length: 17
J: TRBJ2-7
DNA: TGTGCCAGCAGCATGGGACAGGGGGCCTTAAGCTCCTACGAGCAGTACTTC
CDR3: CASSMGQGALSSYEQYF